Given below is one T cell receptor (beta chain) in context. Its target is unknown. The sample comes from a study of cytomegalovirus exposure and HLA in healthy donors. The study ran its PCR with 60 Vbeta and 13 Jbeta primers. The protocol was immunoSEQ multiplex PCR, while the TCRdb copy is restricted to in-frame clones and leaves out a portion. The table shows over 120,000 clones, with around three quarters occurring only once. General study points: In a later analysis, a genetic analysis reported fewer productive-TCR N-insertions in an Asian-associated ancestry cluster than the cohort average. The study reported that TCR beta sequences accurately predicted HLA-A and HLA-B alleles in most subjects. In a later analysis, V- and J-gene trimming of beta chains associated with a DCLRE1C missense variant, replicated independently.

The CDR3 runs 14 residues. The germline V gene encodes CDR1 SEHNR and CDR2 FQNEAQ (reference sequence). Trimming took 5 bases from V and 1 from J, leaving 11 bases between them. The chain couples TRBV7-9 to TRBJ1-2, with D hard to call. Input material: PBMCs. The TCR originated in a woman aged 18-30 years in good health and CMV-seropositive. Here the CDR3 DNA reads TGTGCCAGCAGCCCCGTTGGAGTTAACTATGGCTACACCTTC. Its translation: CASSPVGVNYGYTF. The entire variable domain, with the rest obtained from reference TRBV7-9 and TRBJ1-2, is as follows: DTGVSQNPRHKITKRGQNVTFRCDPISEHNRLYWYRQTLGQGPEFLTYFQNEAQLEKSRLLSDRFSAERPKGSFSTLEIQRTEQGDSAMYLCASSPVGVNYGYTFGSGTRLTVV.